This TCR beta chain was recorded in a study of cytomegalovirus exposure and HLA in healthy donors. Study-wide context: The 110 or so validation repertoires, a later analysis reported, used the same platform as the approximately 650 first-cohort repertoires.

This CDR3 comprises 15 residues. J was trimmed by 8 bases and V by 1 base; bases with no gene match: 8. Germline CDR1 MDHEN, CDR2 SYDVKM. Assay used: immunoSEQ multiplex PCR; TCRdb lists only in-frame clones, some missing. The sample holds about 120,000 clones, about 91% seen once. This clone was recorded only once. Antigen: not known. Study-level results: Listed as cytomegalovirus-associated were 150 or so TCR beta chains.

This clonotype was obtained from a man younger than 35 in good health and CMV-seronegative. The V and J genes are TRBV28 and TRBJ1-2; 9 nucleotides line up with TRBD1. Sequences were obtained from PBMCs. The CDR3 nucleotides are TGTGCCAGCAGTTTATCTGGACAGGGGATTGACGGCTACACCTTC. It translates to CASSLSGQGIDGYTF.